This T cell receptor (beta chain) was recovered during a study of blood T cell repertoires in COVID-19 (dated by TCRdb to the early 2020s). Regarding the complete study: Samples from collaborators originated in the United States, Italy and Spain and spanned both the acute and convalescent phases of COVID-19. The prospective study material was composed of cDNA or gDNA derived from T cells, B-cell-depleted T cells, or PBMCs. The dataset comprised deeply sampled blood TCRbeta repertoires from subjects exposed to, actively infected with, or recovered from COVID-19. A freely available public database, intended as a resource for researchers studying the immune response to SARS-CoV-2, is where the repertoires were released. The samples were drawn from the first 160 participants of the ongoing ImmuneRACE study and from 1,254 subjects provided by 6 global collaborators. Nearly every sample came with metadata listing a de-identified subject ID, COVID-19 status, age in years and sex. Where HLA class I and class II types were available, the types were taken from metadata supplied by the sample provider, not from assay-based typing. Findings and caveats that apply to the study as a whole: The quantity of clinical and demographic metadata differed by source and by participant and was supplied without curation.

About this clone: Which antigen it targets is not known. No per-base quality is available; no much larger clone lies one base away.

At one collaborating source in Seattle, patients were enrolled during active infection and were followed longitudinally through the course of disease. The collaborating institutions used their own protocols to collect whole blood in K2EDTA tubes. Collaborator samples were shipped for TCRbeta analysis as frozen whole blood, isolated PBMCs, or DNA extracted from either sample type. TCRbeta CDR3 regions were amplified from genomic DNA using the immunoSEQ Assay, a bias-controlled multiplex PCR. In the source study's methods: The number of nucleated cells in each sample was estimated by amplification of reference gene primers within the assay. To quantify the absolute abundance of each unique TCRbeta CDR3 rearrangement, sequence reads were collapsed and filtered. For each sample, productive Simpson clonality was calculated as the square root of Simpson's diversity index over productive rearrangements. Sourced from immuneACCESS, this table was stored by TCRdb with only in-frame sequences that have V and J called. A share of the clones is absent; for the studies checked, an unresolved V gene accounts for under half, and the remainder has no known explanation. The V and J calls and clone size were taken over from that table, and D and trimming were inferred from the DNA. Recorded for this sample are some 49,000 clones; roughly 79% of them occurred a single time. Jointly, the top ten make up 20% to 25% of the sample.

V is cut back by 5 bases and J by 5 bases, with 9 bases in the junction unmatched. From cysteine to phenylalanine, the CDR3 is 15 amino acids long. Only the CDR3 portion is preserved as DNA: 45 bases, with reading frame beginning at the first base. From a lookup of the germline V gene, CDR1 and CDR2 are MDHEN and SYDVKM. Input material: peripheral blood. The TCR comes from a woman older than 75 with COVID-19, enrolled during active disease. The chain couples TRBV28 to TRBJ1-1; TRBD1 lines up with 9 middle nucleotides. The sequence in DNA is TGTGCCAGCAGTCCCGGACAGGGGTTGAGTACTGAAGCTTTCTTT. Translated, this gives CASSPGQGLSTEAFF.